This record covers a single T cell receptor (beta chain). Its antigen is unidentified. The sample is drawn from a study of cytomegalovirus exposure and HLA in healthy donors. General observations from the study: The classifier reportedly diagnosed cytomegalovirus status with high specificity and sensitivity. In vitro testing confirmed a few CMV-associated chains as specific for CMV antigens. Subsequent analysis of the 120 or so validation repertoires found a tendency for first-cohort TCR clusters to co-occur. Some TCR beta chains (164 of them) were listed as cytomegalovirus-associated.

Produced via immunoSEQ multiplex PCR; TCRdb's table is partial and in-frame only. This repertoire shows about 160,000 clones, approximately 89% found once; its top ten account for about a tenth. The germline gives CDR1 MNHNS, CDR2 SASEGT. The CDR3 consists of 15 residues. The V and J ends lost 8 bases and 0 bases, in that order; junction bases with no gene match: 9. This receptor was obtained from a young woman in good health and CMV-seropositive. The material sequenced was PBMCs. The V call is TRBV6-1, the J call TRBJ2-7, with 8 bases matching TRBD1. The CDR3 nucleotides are TGTGCCAGCGGTCGGGACAGGAGGAGCTCCTACGAGCAGTACTTC. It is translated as CASGRDRRSSYEQYF.